This T cell receptor beta chain stems from a study of OX40 agonist ivuxolimab in advanced cancers. This CDR3 region has 13 residues. Germline V gene sequence: CDR1 MNHNS, CDR2 SASEGT. The ends were cut back, 2 bases at V and 3 bases at J, with 7 bases in the middle. By its share, this clone is medium-sized. Clones were read by immunoSEQ multiplex PCR, and TCRdb kept only the in-frame ones, dropping some. Counted here are approximately 10,000 clones, 65% to 80% occurring once; the ten biggest clones make up 25% to 35%. The material sequenced was CD4+ or CD8+ T cells sorted from blood, taken in a trial of the OX40 agonist ivuxolimab. The TCR sequence derives from an adult with an advanced solid tumor such as melanoma, head and neck, liver or kidney cancer. The J gene is TRBJ1-1, the V gene TRBV6-1; D is possibly TRBD1 (5 bases). CDR3: CASSEWGDTEAFF. CDR3 sequence (DNA): TGTGCCAGCAGTGAATGGGGGGACACTGAAGCTTTCTTT.